This T cell receptor (beta chain) is from a study of blood T cell repertoires in COVID-19. Background on the study: The United States, Italy and Spain supplied acute and convalescent COVID-19 samples. PBMCs, B-cell-depleted T cells, or T cells provided the cDNA or gDNA that made up the material.

In the original analysis: Amplification from reference gene primers served as the basis for estimated nucleated cell counts. The table came from immunoSEQ multiplex PCR; TCRdb's copy has only in-frame clones and leaves some out. V, J and clone size are those of that table, while D and trimming were read from the DNA. The sample lists approximately 230,000 clones, about 91% occurring once. This CDR3 is 15 amino acids long. V trimming: 2 bases; J trimming: 6 bases; junction bases outside the gene matches: 9. Per germline, CDR1 KGHSH and CDR2 LQKENI. Source material: peripheral blood. This sequence joins TRBV18 and TRBJ1-2; 7 nucleotides align to TRBD1. This sequence originates from a man older than 75 with acute or convalescent COVID-19. CDR3 bases: TGTGCCAGCTCACCAGGGCGCGACAGGGAGGATGGCTACACCTTC. Translation gives CASSPGRDREDGYTF.